The clone carrying this T cell receptor (beta chain) rates as medium-sized. Time point denoted: sample taken at primary tumor resection. The record originates from a study of spatial heterogeneity in lung cancer. Study as a whole: Detection of beta-chain sequences consistently exceeded that of alpha-chain sequences.

TCRdb reanalysed the 5' RACE reads using MiXCR and keeps one entry per CDR3 protein. Counted here are around 2,600 distinct CDR3 sequences, roughly 7% occurring once; the ten biggest clones make up approximately 16%. This CDR3 is built from 14 residues. Per the germline V gene, CDR1 is MNHEY and CDR2 is SVGAGI. Trimming stripped 6 bases from V and 2 bases from J, with 12 bases between. The rearrangement uses TRBV6-5 and TRBJ2-3; the D is unclear. The TCR originated in a male donor with early-stage non-small cell lung cancer. Sequenced material: normal lung tissue next to the tumor, taken at surgery. The CDR3 DNA reads as TGTGCCAGCAGGGAGACTGCTAACACAGATACGCAGTATTTT. It codes for CASRETANTDTQYF.